These T cell receptor beta chains were read from a single sample in a study of T cell changes during pregnancy in multiple sclerosis. The repertoire was sequenced with immunoSEQ multiplex PCR; TCRdb's copy has only in-frame clones and lacks some. This table has about 37,000 clones, about nine tenths appearing once. The source material was CD4+ T cells from peripheral blood mononuclear cells, sampled in the third trimester of pregnancy. These receptors were obtained from a female donor in good health, enrolled as a control in a pregnancy study. Each CDR3 is given with its conserved first and last residue. A D gene is named only where the DNA matches it firmly. Only some rows state a clone size, as once, few, many or a class for expanded clones.

J: TRBJ1-1; size: -; V: TRBV4-2; D: -; DNA: TGTGCCAGCAGCCAAGATGGTGGGAGCTTCAGCCAAGCTTTCTTT; CDR3: CASSQDGGSFSQAFF
J: TRBJ2-6; size: -; V: TRBV7-2; D: TRBD2; DNA: TGTGCCAGCAGCCAGACTAGCGGAACTGGGGCCAACGTCCTGACTTTC; CDR3: CASSQTSGTGANVLTF
J: TRBJ1-1; size: once; V: TRBV6-6; D: -; DNA: TGTGCCAGCAGTGCCGTTGGCAGACAGAACACTGAAGCTTTCTTT; CDR3: CASSAVGRQNTEAFF
J: TRBJ1-2; size: -; V: TRBV9; D: -; DNA: TGTGCCAGCAGCCCACAGGTTGACTATGGCTACACCTTC; CDR3: CASSPQVDYGYTF
J: TRBJ2-7; size: -; V: TRBV7-8; D: TRBD2; DNA: TGTGCCAGCAGCCCGTCTCGAGGGACTAGCGGGGTCGATTCTTACGAGCAGTACTTC; CDR3: CASSPSRGTSGVDSYEQYF
J: TRBJ1-3; size: -; V: TRBV5-5; D: -; DNA: TGTGCCAGCAGCTTGGGACAGTTTTCTGGAAACACCATATATTTT; CDR3: CASSLGQFSGNTIYF
J: TRBJ2-7; size: -; V: TRBV5-1; D: -; DNA: TGCGCCAGCAGCCGCGCCTTGACAGCTTCCTACGAGCAGTACTTC; CDR3: CASSRALTASYEQYF
J: TRBJ2-5; size: -; V: TRBV5-4; D: TRBD2; DNA: TGTGCCAGCAGTTTGAGGACTAGCGGGGGTGTGGGGGAAGAGACCCAGTACTTC; CDR3: CASSLRTSGGVGEETQYF
J: TRBJ1-1; size: -; V: TRBV29-1; D: -; DNA: TGCAGCGTGGATGGGACCGGGACAACTAACACTGAAGCTTTCTTT; CDR3: CSVDGTGTTNTEAFF
J: TRBJ1-1; size: few; V: TRBV9; D: -; DNA: TGTGCCAGCAGCGTAGTGGGGGGGAACACTGAAGCTTTCTTT; CDR3: CASSVVGGNTEAFF
J: TRBJ2-7; size: -; V: TRBV11-2; D: -; DNA: TGTGCCAGCAGCTTTGGTCGGGACTCCTACGAGCAGTACTTC; CDR3: CASSFGRDSYEQYF
J: TRBJ1-5; size: -; V: TRBV7-9; D: TRBD1; DNA: TGTGCCAGCAGCCATGGACAGGTCTATAGCAATCAGCCCCAGCATTTT; CDR3: CASSHGQVYSNQPQHF
J: TRBJ2-5; size: -; V: TRBV19; D: -; DNA: TGTGCCAGTAGTATAGCCGGGGACTTCGGGGAGACCCAGTACTTC; CDR3: CASSIAGDFGETQYF
J: TRBJ2-3; size: -; V: TRBV7-9; D: -; DNA: TGTGCCAGCAGCCCAGGACTCATGACAGATACGCAGTATTTT; CDR3: CASSPGLMTDTQYF
J: TRBJ1-2; size: -; V: TRBV28; D: -; DNA: TGTGCCAGCGGGACATCCTATGGCTACACCTTC; CDR3: CASGTSYGYTF
J: TRBJ2-5; size: -; V: TRBV28; D: TRBD1; DNA: TGTGCCAGCAGTTTGTCGTGGGACAGGCTCCAAGAGACCCAGTACTTC; CDR3: CASSLSWDRLQETQYF
J: TRBJ2-7; size: -; V: TRBV5-6; D: -; DNA: TGTGCCAGCAGCTTGTTCTCCGAGCAGTACTTC; CDR3: CASSLFSEQYF
J: TRBJ2-7; size: once; V: TRBV7-2; D: -; DNA: TGTGCCAGCAGCTCTCGTAGCGTCTACGAGCAGTACTTC; CDR3: CASSSRSVYEQYF
J: TRBJ2-2; size: once; V: TRBV18; D: -; DNA: TGTGCCAGCGAAAGAGGACAAGTCTCCACCGGGGAGCTGTTTTTT; CDR3: CASERGQVSTGELFF
J: TRBJ2-1; size: -; V: TRBV6-6; D: TRBD2; DNA: TGTGCCAGCAGCTCTACTAGCGGGATCTACAATGAGCAGTTCTTC; CDR3: CASSSTSGIYNEQFF
J: TRBJ2-7; size: -; V: TRBV5-1; D: -; DNA: TGCGCCAGCAGCTTGGGAGCAGGGCAAACCTACGAGCAGTACTTC; CDR3: CASSLGAGQTYEQYF
J: TRBJ2-4; size: -; V: TRBV5-1; D: TRBD2; DNA: TGCGCCAGCAGCTCATTAGCGGGGGGGCCTGAAAACATTCAGTACTTC; CDR3: CASSSLAGGPENIQYF
J: TRBJ2-2; size: few; V: TRBV19; D: -; DNA: TGTGCCAGTAGTATCAGCGGTGGGGAGCTGTTTTTT; CDR3: CASSISGGELFF
J: TRBJ1-1; size: -; V: TRBV6-4; D: TRBD1; DNA: TGTGCCAGCAGTGACGAGAGGACAGGAAAAGCTTTCTTT; CDR3: CASSDERTGKAFF
J: TRBJ2-3; size: -; V: TRBV7-9; D: TRBD2; DNA: TGTGCCAGCAGCTCGGGACTAGCGGGAGGCTCAGATACGCAGTATTTT; CDR3: CASSSGLAGGSDTQYF
J: TRBJ2-1; size: -; V: TRBV19; D: -; DNA: TGTGCCAGTAGTAAAGAATACTCCTACAATGAGCAGTTCTTC; CDR3: CASSKEYSYNEQFF
J: TRBJ1-1; size: -; V: TRBV4-3; D: -; DNA: TGCGCCAGCAGCCAAGAAGCGGCGCCCCTCTCTATAGGTAGGGCTTTCTTT; CDR3: CASSQEAAPLSIGRAFF
J: TRBJ1-2; size: few; V: TRBV11-2; D: -; DNA: TGTGCCAGCAGCACCTTGGCGGAAAACTATGGCTACACCTTC; CDR3: CASSTLAENYGYTF
J: TRBJ2-3; size: -; V: TRBV11-3; D: -; DNA: TGTGCCAGCAGCTCAACAGATACGCAGTATTTT; CDR3: CASSSTDTQYF
J: TRBJ2-5; size: -; V: TRBV5-4; D: TRBD2; DNA: TGTGCCAGCAGCCGACGGGTTTTTGCGGGAGACGAGGAGACCCAGTACTTC; CDR3: CASSRRVFAGDEETQYF
J: TRBJ1-3; size: -; V: TRBV19; D: TRBD1; DNA: TGTGCCAGTAAGGGACAGTTTTATGGAAACACCATATATTTT; CDR3: CASKGQFYGNTIYF
J: TRBJ1-1; size: -; V: TRBV6-5; D: -; DNA: TGTGCCAGCCAGGGACAAGGCATGAACACTGAAGCTTTCTTT; CDR3: CASQGQGMNTEAFF
J: TRBJ1-2; size: -; V: TRBV6-5; D: -; DNA: TGTGCCAGCAGTTACTCATTGGCAGTTAACTATGGCTACACCTTC; CDR3: CASSYSLAVNYGYTF
J: TRBJ1-5; size: -; V: TRBV5-6; D: -; DNA: TGTGCCAGCAGCTTGCGGCGGTATAGCAATCAGCCCCAGCATTTT; CDR3: CASSLRRYSNQPQHF
J: TRBJ1-2; size: -; V: TRBV18; D: -; DNA: TGTGCCAGCTCACCGACGGGGTCCCGTTATGGCTACACCTTC; CDR3: CASSPTGSRYGYTF
J: TRBJ2-7; size: -; V: TRBV27; D: TRBD1; DNA: TGTGCCAGCAGTGTCCGGGACAGGCTCTACGAGCAGTACTTC; CDR3: CASSVRDRLYEQYF
J: TRBJ2-3; size: -; V: TRBV4-2; D: TRBD1; DNA: TGTGCCAGCAGCCAAGCTAAGGGGGCCCTCACAGATACGCAGTATTTT; CDR3: CASSQAKGALTDTQYF
J: TRBJ1-5; size: -; V: TRBV18; D: -; DNA: TGTGCCAGCTCACCGGCGGTAGGGGGAAAAAATCAGCCCCAGCATTTT; CDR3: CASSPAVGGKNQPQHF
J: TRBJ2-7; size: -; V: TRBV6-5; D: -; DNA: TGTGCCAGCAGGAATCCAGGGGTCTACGAGCAGTACTTC; CDR3: CASRNPGVYEQYF
J: TRBJ2-3; size: once; V: TRBV19; D: TRBD2; DNA: TGTGCCAGTAGTTTGGGCGGGGGACCCGATACGCAGTATTTT; CDR3: CASSLGGGPDTQYF
J: TRBJ2-1; size: -; V: TRBV4-1; D: TRBD2; DNA: TGCGCCAGCAGCCAAGGACTAGCGGGGGGGTTGGATGAGCAGTTCTTC; CDR3: CASSQGLAGGLDEQFF
J: TRBJ1-1; size: -; V: TRBV19; D: TRBD1; DNA: TGTGCCAGTATCCCCCTGACAGGGTTGATGAACACTGAAGCTTTCTTT; CDR3: CASIPLTGLMNTEAFF
J: TRBJ1-3; size: -; V: TRBV7-2; D: -; DNA: TGTGCCAGCAGCTTCTTACAGAGATTGAACACCATATATTTT; CDR3: CASSFLQRLNTIYF
J: TRBJ1-3; size: few; V: TRBV5-4; D: -; DNA: TGTGCCAGCCAGGGGTCTGGAAACACCATATATTTT; CDR3: CASQGSGNTIYF
J: TRBJ1-1; size: -; V: TRBV30; D: TRBD1; DNA: TGTGCCTGGGAAAATCAGGGGGCAAACACTGAAGCTTTCTTT; CDR3: CAWENQGANTEAFF
J: TRBJ1-5; size: -; V: TRBV28; D: -; DNA: TGTGCCAGCAGAAACCAGTGGCAGCCCCAGCATTTT; CDR3: CASRNQWQPQHF
J: TRBJ2-3; size: -; V: TRBV7-8; D: -; DNA: TGTGCCAGCAGCTCCTTTACGGGAGCCACCTCCCAGTATTTT; CDR3: CASSSFTGATSQYF
J: TRBJ1-1; size: -; V: TRBV2; D: TRBD1; DNA: TGTGCCAGCAGGGACCGGGACAGGGGGATGGCTTTCTTT; CDR3: CASRDRDRGMAFF